These T cell receptor beta chains were read from a single sample in a study of T cell repertoires in cytomegalovirus infection. For these TCRs, the target antigens are not known. TCRdb reprocessed the reads via MiXCR and lists one record per CDR3 protein. The table has roughly 990,000 distinct CDR3 sequences, approximately 31% seen once. The sample here was cultured CD8+ T cells from PBMCs, taken from culture after CMV antigen stimulation. The receptor set was obtained from a human donor in good health (CMV status not recorded). Some clones in this sample may be carry-over from other donors' samples. CDR3s include the opening cysteine and the closing phenylalanine or tryptophan. A D gene is named only where the DNA matches it firmly. Clone size, where shown, is once, few, many, or a class for clones that have expanded.

CDR3	DNA	size	V	J	D
CASSLGRKLDATNEKLFF	TGTGCCAGCAGCTTGGGACGGAAGCTAGACGCAACTAATGAAAAACTGTTTTTT	many	TRBV7-9	TRBJ1-4	.
CASSLTGVDNSPLHF	TGTGCCAGCAGCTTAACGGGTGTGGATAATTCACCCCTCCACTTT	.	TRBV7-3	TRBJ1-6	.
CASSHTGRETQYF	TGTGCCAGCAGCCACACAGGGCGGGAGACCCAGTACTTC	.	TRBV27	TRBJ2-5	.
CASSQGNLFTTANTEAFF	TGTGCCAGCAGTCAAGGAAACCTATTTACGACAGCGAACACTGAAGCTTTCTTT	.	TRBV6-2/TRBV6-3	TRBJ1-1	.
CANSFYADGREAFF	TGTGCCAACAGTTTCTATGCGGACGGGCGGGAAGCTTTCTTT	.	TRBV6-2/TRBV6-3	TRBJ1-1	.
CSVADPDTQYF	TGCAGCGTTGCGGATCCAGATACGCAGTATTTT	.	TRBV29-1	TRBJ2-3	.
CASSELAGGPPTDTQYF	TGTGCCAGCAGTGAACTAGCGGGGGGGCCTCCGACAGATACGCAGTATTTT	few	TRBV6-1	TRBJ2-3	TRBD2
CASSLRYENNEQFF	TGTGCCAGCAGCTTACGGTACGAAAACAATGAGCAGTTCTTC	once	TRBV11-2	TRBJ2-1	.
CASSSILRTDTQYF	TGTGCCAGCAGTTCCATATTGCGCACAGATACGCAGTATTTT	few	TRBV27	TRBJ2-3	.
CASSLGEVLDEQFF	TGTGCCAGCAGCTTGGGAGAGGTTTTAGATGAGCAGTTCTTC	once	TRBV5-5	TRBJ2-1	.
CASSPYDRVPLLVEQFF	TGTGCCAGCAGTCCATACGACAGGGTCCCCCTACTAGTTGAGCAGTTCTTC	many	TRBV28	TRBJ2-1	TRBD1
CASSVATRIGQGADNEQFF	TGTGCCAGCAGCGTAGCTACAAGGATTGGACAGGGGGCGGATAATGAGCAGTTCTTC	few	TRBV9	TRBJ2-1	TRBD1
CASSQSGQNTEAFF	TGTGCCAGCAGCCAAAGCGGACAGAACACTGAAGCTTTCTTT	.	TRBV9	TRBJ1-1	.
CASSLSRGSGYTF	TGTGCCAGCAGTTTATCCAGGGGAAGTGGCTACACCTTC	many	TRBV12-3/TRBV12-4	TRBJ1-2	.
CASSSLTGMDTEAFF	TGCGCCAGCAGCTCCCTAACAGGGATGGACACTGAAGCTTTCTTT	few	TRBV5-1	TRBJ1-1	.
CASSFSRTSGGAQTGELFF	TGTGCCAGCAGCTTCTCTAGGACTAGCGGGGGGGCCCAGACCGGGGAGCTGTTTTTT	many	TRBV7-6	TRBJ2-2	TRBD2
CASSYRDRGGIYDTEAFF	TGTGCCAGTAGTTACCGAGACAGGGGGGGGATATACGACACTGAAGCTTTCTTT	.	TRBV19	TRBJ1-1	TRBD1
CASSAGTGGRMNTEAFF	TGCGCCAGCAGCGCCGGGACAGGGGGCAGAATGAACACTGAAGCTTTCTTT	few	TRBV5-1	TRBJ1-1	TRBD1
CASSLHQGATDTQYF	TGTGCCAGCAGCTTACACCAGGGGGCCACAGATACGCAGTATTTT	.	TRBV7-2	TRBJ2-3	TRBD1
CASSEIRGSDQPQHF	TGTGCCAGCAGTGAAATCAGGGGAAGCGATCAGCCCCAGCATTTT	few	TRBV6-1	TRBJ1-5	.
CASSDRLAGVLNTGELFF	TGTGCCAGCAGTGATAGGCTAGCCGGAGTCCTGAACACCGGGGAGCTGTTTTTT	many	TRBV6-1	TRBJ2-2	.
CASSLTSWTVKNQPQHF	TGTGCCAGCAGTTTAACTTCGTGGACAGTAAAAAATCAGCCCCAGCATTTT	few	TRBV27	TRBJ1-5	.
CASSLASGVWRTQYF	TGTGCCAGCAGCTTAGCTAGCGGGGTATGGCGGACCCAGTACTTC	.	TRBV11-2	TRBJ2-5	TRBD2
CAIRADVGAGELFF	TGTGCCATCAGGGCGGACGTCGGGGCCGGGGAGCTGTTTTTT	.	TRBV10-3	TRBJ2-2	.
CASSYEWSSYNEQFF	TGTGCCAGCAGTTACGAATGGAGCTCCTACAATGAGCAGTTCTTC	.	TRBV6-2/TRBV6-3	TRBJ2-1	.
CASSLRAKGADEQFF	TGTGCCAGCAGTTTAAGAGCTAAGGGGGCAGATGAGCAGTTCTTC	.	TRBV12-3/TRBV12-4	TRBJ2-1	TRBD1
CASSLGERETEKLFF	TGTGCCAGCAGCTTAGGTGAAAGGGAAACCGAAAAACTGTTTTTT	.	TRBV7-6	TRBJ1-4	.
CASSLVETSYNEQFF	TGTGCCAGCAGTTTAGTCGAGACTAGCTACAATGAGCAGTTCTTC	.	TRBV28	TRBJ2-1	.
CANSSRDGNNEQFF	TGTGCCAACAGTAGCCGGGACGGAAACAATGAGCAGTTCTTC	.	TRBV6-1	TRBJ2-1	.
CASSLARTYTGELFF	TGTGCCAGCAGCTTAGCCAGGACTTACACCGGGGAGCTGTTTTTT	many	TRBV7-8	TRBJ2-2	.
CASSASGQKDNQPQHF	TGTGCCAGCAGCGCTTCGGGACAGAAAGACAATCAGCCCCAGCATTTT	.	TRBV12-3/TRBV12-4	TRBJ1-5	TRBD1
CSARDWLAPRNEQFF	TGCAGTGCTAGAGATTGGCTAGCCCCGCGGAATGAGCAGTTCTTC	.	TRBV20-1	TRBJ2-1	.
CAISGTSGDYEQYF	TGTGCCATCAGCGGCACATCGGGGGACTACGAGCAGTACTTC	.	TRBV10-3	TRBJ2-7	.
CASSLEAGQVHEQYF	TGTGCCAGCAGCTTAGAAGCGGGACAAGTCCACGAGCAGTACTTC	few	TRBV7-8	TRBJ2-7	.
CASRSGQGIWGSNQPQHF	TGTGCCAGCAGATCCGGACAGGGGATTTGGGGCTCCAATCAGCCCCAGCATTTT	few	TRBV6-2/TRBV6-3	TRBJ1-5	TRBD1
CASGGRFNEKLFF	TGTGCCAGTGGCGGACGGTTTAATGAAAAACTGTTTTTT	.	TRBV27	TRBJ1-4	.
CASSPIAGGKETQYF	TGCGCCAGCAGCCCCATTGCGGGGGGGAAAGAGACCCAGTACTTC	.	TRBV4-1	TRBJ2-5	TRBD2
CASSPVPFSGSSYEQYF	TGTGCCAGCAGTCCCGTTCCTTTTAGCGGAAGCTCCTACGAGCAGTACTTC	.	TRBV12-3/TRBV12-4	TRBJ2-7	.
CASSQASASGVDEQFF	TGCGCCAGCAGCCAAGCCTCAGCTAGCGGGGTCGATGAGCAGTTCTTC	.	TRBV4-1	TRBJ2-1	TRBD2
CASSELRDSGPSNEQFF	TGTGCCAGCAGTGAGTTACGGGACAGCGGACCCTCCAATGAGCAGTTCTTC	.	TRBV27	TRBJ2-1	TRBD1
CASRPTPRDPDQWGSEKLFF	TGTGCCAGCAGGCCAACCCCCCGGGATCCAGATCAGTGGGGAAGCGAAAAACTGTTTTTT	.	TRBV11-3	TRBJ1-4	.
CASSYSYSGTDTQYF	TGTGCCAGCAGTTACTCGTACTCCGGCACAGATACGCAGTATTTT	.	TRBV6-5	TRBJ2-3	.
CASSIDLGSLNYGYTF	TGTGCCAGTAGTATAGATCTTGGCAGCCTTAACTATGGCTACACCTTC	few	TRBV19	TRBJ1-2	.
CASSFPGLDSYEQYF	TGTGCCAGCAGTTTCCCGGGACTCGATTCCTACGAGCAGTACTTC	few	TRBV5-6	TRBJ2-7	.
CATSARTGRQETQYF	TGTGCCACCAGCGCTCGGACAGGAAGACAAGAGACCCAGTACTTC	once	TRBV15	TRBJ2-5	TRBD1
CASSIVPNTEAFF	TGTGCCAGTAGTATAGTCCCGAACACTGAAGCTTTCTTT	.	TRBV19	TRBJ1-1	.
CASSWGRGITDTQYF	TGTGCCAGCAGCTGGGGTCGCGGGATCACAGATACGCAGTATTTT	few	TRBV11-2	TRBJ2-3	.
CASSPRTAGGYNEQFF	TGTGCTAGCAGCCCCCGGACAGCGGGGGGATACAATGAGCAGTTCTTC	few	TRBV7-7	TRBJ2-1	TRBD2
CASSQGTGGFVNTEAFF	TGTGCCAGCAGCCAAGGGACAGGGGGCTTCGTGAACACTGAAGCTTTCTTT	few	TRBV4-2	TRBJ1-1	TRBD1
CASSGREGMSSYNSPLHF	TGTGCCAGCAGCGGAAGGGAGGGGATGAGCTCCTATAATTCACCCCTCCACTTT	few	TRBV5-4	TRBJ1-6	.
CASRPHRGKATHVVEQFF	TGTGCCAGCAGGCCACATCGAGGGAAGGCAACACATGTTGTTGAGCAGTTCTTC	many	TRBV27	TRBJ2-1	.
CATSERRQVTDTQYF	TGTGCCACCAGTGAAAGACGGCAGGTCACAGATACGCAGTATTTT	.	TRBV24-1	TRBJ2-3	.
CASLDVSDEGNQPQHF	TGTGCCAGCCTGGATGTGTCAGATGAGGGCAATCAGCCCCAGCATTTT	few	TRBV6-1	TRBJ1-5	.
CPSSLWGDRGKDTQYF	TGTCCCAGCAGTTTATGGGGTGACAGAGGCAAAGATACGCAGTATTTT	.	TRBV27	TRBJ2-3	.
CASSLRGHGAEAFF	TGTGCCAGCAGTCTCAGGGGGCATGGGGCTGAAGCTTTCTTT	.	TRBV27	TRBJ1-1	TRBD1
CASGGPMQYF	TGTGCCAGCGGCGGGCCTATGCAGTATTTT	.	TRBV6-5	TRBJ2-3	.
CASSLMGFAGEETQYF	TGTGCCAGCAGCTTGATGGGGTTCGCGGGGGAAGAGACCCAGTACTTC	.	TRBV5-4	TRBJ2-5	TRBD2